The rows below give T cell receptor beta chains drawn from one sample of a study of T cells in localized non-small cell lung cancer. Sequencing used immunoSEQ multiplex PCR; TCRdb keeps in-frame clones, though not all of them. This sample has some 41,000 clones, with 83% found just once. The sample consisted of PBMCs, taken before any cancer treatment. These receptors all stem from a man aged 40-75 years with stage II lung adenocarcinoma. The CDR3 runs from the conserved cysteine through the conserved F or W. The D gene is left open where the match is weak. Clone size is stated in some rows and not others, as once, few, many or a class when expanded.

D | J | size | V | DNA | CDR3
. | TRBJ2-3 | . | TRBV5-5 | TGTGCCAGCAGCTTGGCCGCTGGGGGGATAGCAGATACGCAGTATTTT | CASSLAAGGIADTQYF
. | TRBJ2-7 | few | TRBV19 | TGTGCCAGTAGTCTAGGCCTGGGCTCCTACGAGCAGTACTTC | CASSLGLGSYEQYF
. | TRBJ1-5 | . | TRBV19 | TGTGCCAGTAGTCCCCGACAAAGCAATCAGCCCCAGCATTTT | CASSPRQSNQPQHF
. | TRBJ2-3 | . | TRBV20-1 | TGCAGTGCTAGGAGGAGTGCTACGCAGTATTTT | CSARRSATQYF
. | TRBJ2-7 | . | TRBV5-5 | TGTGCCAGCAGCTTGGCTGGGAGAAACGAGCAGTACTTC | CASSLAGRNEQYF
TRBD2 | TRBJ2-3 | once | TRBV9 | TGTGCCAGCAGCGGGAGAGGGACTAGCGGGAGGGTCGATACGCAGTATTTT | CASSGRGTSGRVDTQYF
. | TRBJ2-7 | . | TRBV6-5 | TGTGCCAGCAGGCGGGACAGCCCCTACGAGCAGTACTTC | CASRRDSPYEQYF
. | TRBJ2-3 | medium-sized | TRBV27 | TGTGCCAGCAGTCCCCGGGACTTCGAATCCACGCAGTATTTT | CASSPRDFESTQYF
TRBD2 | TRBJ2-7 | few | TRBV23-1 | TGCGCCAGCACCCTGGACAGCCTTGACGAGCGGGAGGTTCACCACGAGCAGTACTTC | CASTLDSLDEREVHHEQYF
TRBD1 | TRBJ2-3 | . | TRBV30 | TGTGCCTGGAGTGTAGGGACAGCCCTAGTGGGAGATACGCAGTATTTT | CAWSVGTALVGDTQYF
TRBD2 | TRBJ2-1 | . | TRBV7-6 | TGTGCCAGCAGCGTTAGACCTAGCGGGAGCCCCAATGAGCAGTTCTTC | CASSVRPSGSPNEQFF
TRBD2 | TRBJ2-7 | . | TRBV11-3 | TGTGCCAGCAGCCGAAGCGGGAACGAGCAGTACTTC | CASSRSGNEQYF
. | TRBJ2-4 | once | TRBV4-2 | TGTGCCAGCAGCCCTGAGGTGGGACTGGGGGGCAAAAACATTCAGTACTTC | CASSPEVGLGGKNIQYF
TRBD2 | TRBJ2-1 | . | TRBV5-1 | TGCGCCAGCAGTTACGTAGCGGGGGCCCCACCGGATGAGCAGTTCTTC | CASSYVAGAPPDEQFF
TRBD1 | TRBJ2-7 | . | TRBV7-2 | TGTGCCAGCCGACAGGGGGTGGGGGAGCAGTACTTC | CASRQGVGEQYF
. | TRBJ2-1 | . | TRBV7-7 | TGTGCTAGCAGCTTAGTAGAGGGGGATCCTGAGCAGTTCTTC | CASSLVEGDPEQFF
. | TRBJ1-5 | few | TRBV7-6 | TGTGCCAGCAGCTTAGATATTTACGGCAGCAATCAGCCCCAGCATTTT | CASSLDIYGSNQPQHF
. | TRBJ1-1 | . | TRBV15 | TGTGCCACCAGCAGAGATTTGGGCACTGAAGCTTTCTTT | CATSRDLGTEAFF
. | TRBJ1-1 | . | TRBV7-2 | TGTGCCAGCAGCTTAGAGTGGTCAGGCGAAGCTTTCTTT | CASSLEWSGEAFF
TRBD1 | TRBJ2-4 | . | TRBV5-1 | TGCGCCAGCAGGGAGGGGACAGGGAGTAGCATTCAGTACTTC | CASREGTGSSIQYF
. | TRBJ2-1 | . | TRBV10-3 | TGTGCCATCAGTGATCTCGGGAGCTCCTACAATGAGCAGTTCTTC | CAISDLGSSYNEQFF
. | TRBJ2-7 | few | TRBV4-1 | TGCGCCAGCAGCCAAGCCGGGACGGGCCTCGTCGAGCAGTACTTC | CASSQAGTGLVEQYF
TRBD1 | TRBJ1-6 | medium-sized | TRBV7-8 | TGTGCCAGCAGAGCCGGGACAGGGGTAAATTCACCCCTCCACTTT | CASRAGTGVNSPLHF
. | TRBJ2-5 | . | TRBV4-2 | TGTGCCAGCAGCGGACGAGTACAGGAGACCCAGTACTTC | CASSGRVQETQYF
. | TRBJ1-1 | once | TRBV18 | TGTGCCAGCTCACCGGACATTTACACTGAAGCTTTCTTT | CASSPDIYTEAFF
. | TRBJ1-1 | . | TRBV2 | TGCGCCAGCAGCACCCGTACAGAGAACACTGAAGCTTTCTTT | CASSTRTENTEAFF
. | TRBJ2-7 | . | TRBV6-1 | TGTGCCAGCAGTGAGGCCCAGGGTAGGCAGTACTTC | CASSEAQGRQYF
TRBD1 | TRBJ2-5 | . | TRBV6-1 | TGTGCCAGCAGTGTAAGACAGGGCCTCCAAGAGACCCAGTACTTC | CASSVRQGLQETQYF
. | TRBJ2-5 | . | TRBV21-1 | TGTGCCAGCAGCAAAGAGGGGGCAGAGCAAGAGACCCAGTACTTC | CASSKEGAEQETQYF
. | TRBJ1-3 | once | TRBV6-1 | TGTGCCAGCAGTGAATATAGTGTGGCGGAAATTAGCTCTGGAAACACCATATATTTT | CASSEYSVAEISSGNTIYF
TRBD2 | TRBJ2-2 | . | TRBV4-3 | TGCGCCAGCAGCCTATCGGTGCTAGCGGCGAACACCGGGGAGCTGTTTTTT | CASSLSVLAANTGELFF
. | TRBJ1-2 | . | TRBV7-8 | TGTGCCAGCAGCTTAGCTTTGACAGGAGCAAATGGCTACACCTTC | CASSLALTGANGYTF
. | TRBJ2-7 | . | TRBV9 | TGTGCCAGCAGCGGAGGATTGGGCGGTAATGACGAGCAGTACTTC | CASSGGLGGNDEQYF
TRBD1 | TRBJ1-4 | . | TRBV19 | TGTGCCAGTAGGGAGACAGGGGGGCCTGAAAAACTGTTTTTT | CASRETGGPEKLFF
TRBD2 | TRBJ2-7 | . | TRBV28 | TGTGCCAGCAGCTCTTTGGGACTAGCGGCCTACGAGCAGTACTTC | CASSSLGLAAYEQYF
TRBD2 | TRBJ2-3 | . | TRBV6-5 | TGTGCCAGCAGTTATTTCCCCCGGGGAGGGGATACGCAGTATTTT | CASSYFPRGGDTQYF
TRBD1 | TRBJ1-5 | . | TRBV4-3 | TGCGCCAGCAGCCTTGGACAGGGCAATCAGCCCCAGCATTTT | CASSLGQGNQPQHF
. | TRBJ1-2 | . | TRBV5-1 | TGCGCCAGCAGCTTGGACAGGATTAACTATGGCTACACCTTC | CASSLDRINYGYTF
TRBD2 | TRBJ2-5 | . | TRBV19 | TGTGCCAGTAGTCCGAGAGGAGTAGCGGGAGCTAGTGAGACCCAGTACTTC | CASSPRGVAGASETQYF
. | TRBJ1-5 | . | TRBV28 | TGTGCCAGCAGTTTAGGGCAGGTCCGGCCCCAGCATTTT | CASSLGQVRPQHF